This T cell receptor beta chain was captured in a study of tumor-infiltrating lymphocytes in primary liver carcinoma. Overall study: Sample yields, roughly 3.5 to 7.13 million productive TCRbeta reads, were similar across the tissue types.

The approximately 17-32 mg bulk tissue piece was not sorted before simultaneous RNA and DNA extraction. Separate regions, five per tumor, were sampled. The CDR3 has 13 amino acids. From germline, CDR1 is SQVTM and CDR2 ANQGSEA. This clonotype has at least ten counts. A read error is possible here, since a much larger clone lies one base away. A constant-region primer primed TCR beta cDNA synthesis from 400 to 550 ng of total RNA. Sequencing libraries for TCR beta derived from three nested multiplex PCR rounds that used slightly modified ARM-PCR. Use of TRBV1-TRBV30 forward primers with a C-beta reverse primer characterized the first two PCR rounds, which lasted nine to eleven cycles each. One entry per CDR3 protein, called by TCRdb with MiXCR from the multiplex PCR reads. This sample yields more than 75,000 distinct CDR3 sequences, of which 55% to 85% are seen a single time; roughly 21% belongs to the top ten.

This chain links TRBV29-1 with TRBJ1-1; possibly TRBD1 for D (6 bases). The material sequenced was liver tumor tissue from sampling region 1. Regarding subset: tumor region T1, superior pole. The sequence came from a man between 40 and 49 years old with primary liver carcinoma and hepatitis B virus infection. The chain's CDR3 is CGAKRGTNTEAFF. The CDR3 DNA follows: TGCGGCGCAAAGAGGGGGACTAACACTGAAGCTTTCTTT. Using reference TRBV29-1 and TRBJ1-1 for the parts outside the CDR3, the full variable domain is SAVISQKPSRDICQRGTSLTIQCQVDSQVTMMFWYRQQPGQSLTLIATANQGSEATYESGFVIDKFPISRPNLTFSTLTVSNMSPEDSSIYLCGAKRGTNTEAFFGQGTRLTVV.